These T cell receptor beta chains were read from a single sample in a study of cytomegalovirus exposure and HLA in healthy donors. Method: immunoSEQ multiplex PCR; TCRdb's copy keeps in-frame clones and lacks some. Of approximately 140,000 clones in the sample, roughly 72% are singletons; the top ten hold 1.8%. The sample taken for sequencing was PBMCs. The receptors shown here come from a man aged 40-49 years in good health and CMV-seronegative. CDR3s include the opening cysteine and the closing phenylalanine or tryptophan. The D gene is left open where the match is weak. Some rows have no size entry. The others give once, few or many, or a class for an expanded clone.

cdr3_aa: CASSLSLVGGSYEQYF
cdr3_nt: TGTGCCAGCAGCTTATCTCTCGTCGGGGGATCCTACGAGCAGTACTTC
d_call: NA
v_call: TRBV11-2
clone_size: once
j_call: TRBJ2-7

cdr3_aa: CASSASWGPSGETQYF
cdr3_nt: TGTGCCAGCAGCGCCAGCTGGGGGCCCTCTGGGGAGACCCAGTACTTC
d_call: NA
v_call: TRBV9
clone_size: NA
j_call: TRBJ2-5

cdr3_aa: CASSLSGLAGDPPSFEQFF
cdr3_nt: TGTGCCAGCAGCTTGTCCGGACTAGCGGGAGACCCTCCTTCGTTTGAGCAGTTCTTC
d_call: TRBD2
v_call: TRBV5-6
clone_size: NA
j_call: TRBJ2-1

cdr3_aa: CASSSLAGGSSYNEQFF
cdr3_nt: TGCGCCAGCAGCTCCTTAGCGGGGGGGAGCTCCTACAATGAGCAGTTCTTC
d_call: TRBD2
v_call: TRBV5-1
clone_size: NA
j_call: TRBJ2-1

cdr3_aa: CAWSRDFSTQYF
cdr3_nt: TGTGCCTGGAGTCGGGACTTCTCTACCCAGTACTTC
d_call: NA
v_call: TRBV30
clone_size: NA
j_call: TRBJ2-5

cdr3_aa: CASSSSQDNEKLFF
cdr3_nt: TGTGCCAGTAGTAGTTCACAGGATAATGAAAAACTGTTTTTT
d_call: NA
v_call: TRBV19
clone_size: NA
j_call: TRBJ1-4

cdr3_aa: CASSQQGFTGELFF
cdr3_nt: TGTGCCAGCAGCCAGCAGGGTTTCACCGGGGAGCTGTTTTTT
d_call: NA
v_call: TRBV4-2
clone_size: NA
j_call: TRBJ2-2

cdr3_aa: CASSIDSAGSGELFF
cdr3_nt: TGTGCCAGTAGTATAGACTCCGCAGGGTCCGGGGAGCTGTTTTTT
d_call: NA
v_call: TRBV19
clone_size: NA
j_call: TRBJ2-2

cdr3_aa: CASSPRGSSYNEQFF
cdr3_nt: TGTGCCAGCAGTCCCCGGGGTAGCTCCTACAATGAGCAGTTCTTC
d_call: NA
v_call: TRBV28
clone_size: NA
j_call: TRBJ2-1

cdr3_aa: CASSMMQSWGYTF
cdr3_nt: TGTGCCAGTAGTATGATGCAGTCCTGGGGCTACACCTTC
d_call: NA
v_call: TRBV19
clone_size: NA
j_call: TRBJ1-2

cdr3_aa: CASSQLTLSGEKLFF
cdr3_nt: TGTGCCAGCAGCCAACTAACATTATCGGGGGAAAAACTGTTTTTT
d_call: NA
v_call: TRBV16
clone_size: few
j_call: TRBJ1-4

cdr3_aa: CAISEPLLLAADTQYF
cdr3_nt: TGTGCCATCAGTGAGCCTCTTTTACTCGCGGCAGATACGCAGTATTTT
d_call: NA
v_call: TRBV10-3
clone_size: NA
j_call: TRBJ2-3

cdr3_aa: CASSQDDGGGRLETQYF
cdr3_nt: TGCGCCAGCAGCCAAGATGACGGGGGGGGGCGGTTAGAGACCCAGTACTTC
d_call: TRBD2
v_call: TRBV4-3
clone_size: few
j_call: TRBJ2-5

cdr3_aa: CASTPSTIGNEQFF
cdr3_nt: TGTGCCAGCACCCCATCAACAATCGGGAATGAGCAGTTCTTC
d_call: NA
v_call: TRBV27
clone_size: NA
j_call: TRBJ2-1

cdr3_aa: CASSLEGLAGFYEQYF
cdr3_nt: TGTGCCAGCAGCTTGGAGGGACTAGCGGGATTTTACGAGCAGTACTTC
d_call: TRBD2
v_call: TRBV5-4
clone_size: NA
j_call: TRBJ2-7

cdr3_aa: CASSLGLYNEQFF
cdr3_nt: TGTGCCAGCAGCCTGGGACTGTACAATGAGCAGTTCTTC
d_call: NA
v_call: TRBV14
clone_size: NA
j_call: TRBJ2-1

cdr3_aa: CASSRDFQETQYF
cdr3_nt: TGTGCCAGCTCCCGGGACTTCCAAGAGACCCAGTACTTC
d_call: NA
v_call: TRBV2
clone_size: few
j_call: TRBJ2-5

cdr3_aa: CASSLARTGITSTDTQYF
cdr3_nt: TGCGCCAGCAGCTTGGCTAGGACAGGTATAACTAGCACAGATACGCAGTATTTT
d_call: TRBD1
v_call: TRBV5-1
clone_size: once
j_call: TRBJ2-3

cdr3_aa: CATSRDRGSSGNTIYF
cdr3_nt: TGTGCCACCAGCAGAGACAGGGGCTCCTCTGGAAACACCATATATTTT
d_call: NA
v_call: TRBV15
clone_size: NA
j_call: TRBJ1-3

cdr3_aa: CASSVAPAGEETQYF
cdr3_nt: TGTGCCAGCAGCGTAGCCCCGGCGGGGGAAGAGACCCAGTACTTC
d_call: TRBD2
v_call: TRBV7-2
clone_size: few
j_call: TRBJ2-5

cdr3_aa: CASSSRGKASYEQYF
cdr3_nt: TGTGCCAGCAGTAGCCGGGGGAAGGCCTCCTACGAGCAGTACTTC
d_call: NA
v_call: TRBV28
clone_size: NA
j_call: TRBJ2-7

cdr3_aa: CASTGQRNTGELFF
cdr3_nt: TGTGCCAGCACAGGACAGAGGAACACCGGGGAGCTGTTTTTT
d_call: NA
v_call: TRBV27
clone_size: NA
j_call: TRBJ2-2

cdr3_aa: CASSLASSNQPQHF
cdr3_nt: TGTGCCAGTAGCCTTGCCAGTTCCAATCAGCCCCAGCATTTT
d_call: NA
v_call: TRBV19
clone_size: few
j_call: TRBJ1-5

cdr3_aa: CASSPPLAGGTGELFF
cdr3_nt: TGTGCCAGCAGCCCTCCCCTAGCGGGTGGAACCGGGGAGCTGTTTTTT
d_call: TRBD2
v_call: TRBV7-9
clone_size: NA
j_call: TRBJ2-2

cdr3_aa: CASSPRLVDGYTF
cdr3_nt: TGTGCCAGCAGCCCTCGTCTAGTAGATGGCTACACCTTC
d_call: NA
v_call: TRBV7-8
clone_size: few
j_call: TRBJ1-2

cdr3_aa: CASSPPGQGLFYGYTF
cdr3_nt: TGTGCCAGCAGCCCCCCGGGACAGGGCCTCTTCTATGGCTACACCTTC
d_call: TRBD1
v_call: TRBV4-2
clone_size: NA
j_call: TRBJ1-2

cdr3_aa: CASRASGNEQFF
cdr3_nt: TGTGCCAGTAGGGCTAGCGGTAATGAGCAGTTCTTC
d_call: TRBD2
v_call: TRBV19
clone_size: NA
j_call: TRBJ2-1

cdr3_aa: CASSLSTPSREQYF
cdr3_nt: TGTGCCAGCAGCTTATCCACTCCATCTAGGGAGCAGTACTTC
d_call: NA
v_call: TRBV5-4
clone_size: NA
j_call: TRBJ2-7

cdr3_aa: CASKGSNEAAQETQYF
cdr3_nt: TGCGCCAGCAAAGGCTCAAATGAAGCGGCCCAAGAGACCCAGTACTTC
d_call: NA
v_call: TRBV23-1
clone_size: few
j_call: TRBJ2-5

cdr3_aa: CASSFGDREENGYTF
cdr3_nt: TGCGCCAGCAGCTTCGGAGACAGGGAGGAGAATGGCTACACCTTC
d_call: TRBD1
v_call: TRBV5-1
clone_size: few
j_call: TRBJ1-2

cdr3_aa: CASRLGEGHSYEQYF
cdr3_nt: TGTGCAAGTCGCTTAGGGGAGGGGCACTCCTACGAGCAGTACTTC
d_call: NA
v_call: TRBV12-2
clone_size: NA
j_call: TRBJ2-7

cdr3_aa: CASSFAGLTNSPLHF
cdr3_nt: TGTGCCAGCAGCTTCGCGGGACTGACTAATTCACCCCTCCACTTT
d_call: NA
v_call: TRBV11-1
clone_size: NA
j_call: TRBJ1-6

cdr3_aa: CASREGDTQYF
cdr3_nt: TGTGCCAGCAGAGAGGGAGATACGCAGTATTTT
d_call: NA
v_call: TRBV19
clone_size: NA
j_call: TRBJ2-3

cdr3_aa: CASSYGLAGVGANGLTF
cdr3_nt: TGTGCCAGCAGTTACGGACTAGCGGGGGTTGGGGCCAACGGCCTGACTTTC
d_call: TRBD2
v_call: TRBV27
clone_size: NA
j_call: TRBJ2-6

cdr3_aa: CASSFGTGELFF
cdr3_nt: TGTGCCAGCAGCTTCGGCACCGGGGAGCTGTTTTTT
d_call: NA
v_call: TRBV11-2
clone_size: NA
j_call: TRBJ2-2

cdr3_aa: CASSPGQGVAKNIQYF
cdr3_nt: TGTGCCAGCAGCCCCGGACAGGGTGTAGCCAAAAACATTCAGTACTTC
d_call: TRBD1
v_call: TRBV5-4
clone_size: few
j_call: TRBJ2-4

cdr3_aa: CASIEGDTGELFF
cdr3_nt: TGCGCCAGCATTGAAGGGGACACCGGGGAGCTGTTTTTT
d_call: NA
v_call: TRBV5-1
clone_size: NA
j_call: TRBJ2-2

cdr3_aa: CAWSVQSLLATTYEQYF
cdr3_nt: TGTGCCTGGAGTGTACAATCCCTGCTAGCGACTACCTACGAGCAGTACTTC
d_call: NA
v_call: TRBV30
clone_size: few
j_call: TRBJ2-7

cdr3_aa: CASSLVSGGRGFF
cdr3_nt: TGTGCCAGCAGCTTAGTTTCGGGAGGTCGAGGTTTCTTT
d_call: TRBD2
v_call: TRBV7-2
clone_size: once
j_call: TRBJ2-3

cdr3_aa: CASERQTGELFF
cdr3_nt: TGTGCCAGCGAGAGGCAGACCGGGGAGCTGTTTTTT
d_call: NA
v_call: TRBV5-5
clone_size: NA
j_call: TRBJ2-2

cdr3_aa: CASGLGGVLSEQYF
cdr3_nt: TGTGCTAGTGGTTTGGGGGGAGTTCTGAGCGAGCAGTACTTC
d_call: NA
v_call: TRBV12-5
clone_size: NA
j_call: TRBJ2-7

cdr3_aa: CASSFLTSGTDTQYF
cdr3_nt: TGTGCCAGCAGCTTTCTGACTAGCGGCACAGATACGCAGTATTTT
d_call: TRBD2
v_call: TRBV27
clone_size: NA
j_call: TRBJ2-3

cdr3_aa: CASSETAPISYEQYF
cdr3_nt: TGTGCCAGCAGTGAGACAGCTCCAATCTCCTACGAGCAGTACTTC
d_call: NA
v_call: TRBV6-1
clone_size: NA
j_call: TRBJ2-7

cdr3_aa: CASNGGVNYGYTF
cdr3_nt: TGTGCCAGCAATGGGGGGGTGAACTATGGCTACACCTTC
d_call: NA
v_call: TRBV28
clone_size: NA
j_call: TRBJ1-2

cdr3_aa: CASSLGGDSNQPQHF
cdr3_nt: TGCGCCAGCAGCTTGGGGGGGGATAGCAATCAGCCCCAGCATTTT
d_call: NA
v_call: TRBV5-1
clone_size: NA
j_call: TRBJ1-5

cdr3_aa: CASSQIDGQGSHEQYF
cdr3_nt: TGTGCCAGCAGCCAGATAGATGGACAGGGCTCCCACGAGCAGTACTTC
d_call: TRBD1
v_call: TRBV4-2
clone_size: NA
j_call: TRBJ2-7

cdr3_aa: CASSATYGGGTGELFF
cdr3_nt: TGTGCCAGCAGCGCGACCTACGGGGGGGGGACCGGGGAGCTGTTTTTT
d_call: TRBD2
v_call: TRBV9
clone_size: NA
j_call: TRBJ2-2

cdr3_aa: CVRSQKGGSSYNEQFF
cdr3_nt: TGTGTCAGAAGCCAAAAGGGAGGGAGCTCCTACAATGAGCAGTTCTTC
d_call: NA
v_call: TRBV7-5
clone_size: NA
j_call: TRBJ2-1

cdr3_aa: CASTNEAARTEAFF
cdr3_nt: TGCGCCAGCACGAACGAGGCGGCGCGGACTGAAGCTTTCTTT
d_call: NA
v_call: TRBV23-1
clone_size: NA
j_call: TRBJ1-1

cdr3_aa: CASSYNRGPYTEAFF
cdr3_nt: TGTGCCAGCAGCTACAACAGGGGTCCGTACACTGAAGCTTTCTTT
d_call: TRBD1
v_call: TRBV5-4
clone_size: NA
j_call: TRBJ1-1

cdr3_aa: CASSQPGDSGYTF
cdr3_nt: TGTGCCAGCAGCCAGCCAGGGGATTCCGGCTACACCTTC
d_call: NA
v_call: TRBV4-2
clone_size: few
j_call: TRBJ1-2